This passage covers 20 T cell receptor beta chains from one sample sequenced in a study of shared clonotypes between healthy human individuals. Only in-frame clones appear in the TCRdb table, and some are missing; sequencing was by immunoSEQ multiplex PCR. Among millions of clones listed, roughly 94% were seen once. CD45RO-negative, CCR7-positively selected cells formed the naive CD8 fraction, excluding terminally differentiated effector memory CD45RA+ cells. Sequencing was performed on naive CD8+ T cells sorted from blood. Receptors were obtained from a man aged 18 to 30 in good health.

The CDR3 nucleotides are TGTGCTAGTGGACAGGACAGGGAGAACGGCTACACCTTC. Protein product: CASGQDRENGYTF. J is TRBJ1-2 and V is TRBV12-5; 8 bases are shared with TRBD1. The germline V gene encodes CDR1 LGHNT and CDR2 FRNRAP. This CDR3 is 13 amino acids long. Trimming cost V 6 bases and J 8 bases; bases outside gene matches: 8.

The genes are TRBV14 and TRBJ2-7; no definite D call. V lost 4 bases, J lost 7 bases, and 26 bases lay in between. The CDR3 runs to 17 residues. Germline loops: CDR1 SGHDN, CDR2 FVKESK. CDR3 sequence reads: CASSPLFLPPSLVEQYF. The CDR3 DNA follows: TGTGCCAGCAGCCCTCTTTTCCTCCCTCCCAGCCTTGTAGAGCAGTACTTC.

The chain recombines TRBV7-9 with TRBJ2-2; 11 nucleotides line up with TRBD2. V was clipped by 3 bases and J by 5 bases; unmatched bases: 2. CDR3 length: 15 residues. Germline lookup yields CDR1 SEHNR and CDR2 FQNEAQ (reference sequence). DNA for the CDR3: TGTGCCAGCAGCTTCCGACTAGCGGGAACCGGGGAGCTGTTTTTT. It specifies CASSFRLAGTGELFF.

A word on this clone: The sample has other DNA sequences that encode this CDR3 too. The genes are TRBV11-3 and TRBJ2-1, with 8 bases identical to TRBD2. The CDR3 loop spans 15 amino acids. V gave up 3 bases and J gave up 1 base; unmatched junction bases: 2. Per the germline V gene, CDR1 is SGHNT and CDR2 is YENEEA. The CDR3 DNA reads TGTGCCAGCAGCTTGGCTAGCGGGTCCTACAATGAGCAGTTCTTC. This translates into CASSLASGSYNEQFF.

The sample holds one count of this clone. This chain connects TRBV7-9 to TRBJ2-7; TRBD1 is a possible D gene (7 bases). Germline values: CDR1 SEHNR, CDR2 FQNEAQ (reference sequence). The CDR3 spans 16 residues. With 5 bases removed from V and 0 bases from J, the gap between germline ends came to 17 bases. The CDR3 DNA follows: TGTGCCAGCAGCCCGCGGGACAGCGAAAGCTCCTACGAGCAGTACTTC. Translation: CASSPRDSESSYEQYF. Supplemented by reference TRBV7-9 and TRBJ2-7, the full variable domain reads DTGVSQNPRHKITKRGQNVTFRCDPISEHNRLYWYRQTLGQGPEFLTYFQNEAQLEKSRLLSDRFSAERPKGSFSTLEIQRTEQGDSAMYLCASSPRDSESSYEQYFGPGTRLTVT.

The rearrangement joins TRBV7-9 to TRBJ2-2, with D tentatively TRBD2 (6 bases). Germline values: CDR1 SEHNR, CDR2 FQNEAQ (reference sequence). The ends were cut back, 6 bases at V and 7 bases at J, with 15 bases in the middle. CDR3 length: 14 residues. The CDR3 is CASRIGGAGGELFF. CDR3 DNA sequence: TGTGCCAGCAGAATTGGCGGGGCCGGCGGGGAGCTGTTTTTT.

This chain's CDR3 is CAWSVARLNEQFF. As DNA, the CDR3 is TGTGCCTGGAGTGTGGCCAGGTTAAATGAGCAGTTCTTC. V is TRBV30 and J is TRBJ2-1, with D unclear. Germline-derived CDR1 and CDR2 are GTSNPN and SVGIG (reference sequence). The CDR3 is 13 amino acids. V was pared by 0 bases and J by 7 bases, with 10 bases between. The full variable domain, its missing parts supplied by reference TRBV30 and TRBJ2-1, is SQTIHQWPATLVQPVGSPLSLECTVEGTSNPNLYWYRQAAGRGLQLLFYSVGIGQISSEVPQNLSASRPQDRQFILSSKKLLLSDSGFYLCAWSVARLNEQFFGPGTRLTVL.

The genes are TRBV27 and TRBJ1-1; the D gene is possibly TRBD1 (6 bases). The CDR3 runs 12 residues. With 6 bases removed from V and 7 bases from J, the gap between germline ends came to 12 bases. From germline, CDR1 is MNHEY and CDR2 SMNVEV (reference sequence). CDR3 sequence reads: CASSTQGGEAFF. CDR3 sequence (DNA): TGTGCCAGCAGCACACAGGGTGGTGAAGCTTTCTTT.

This sequence joins TRBV6-5 and TRBJ1-1; 9 bases fit TRBD1. The length of the CDR3 is 15 residues. V lost 6 bases to trimming and J lost 6 bases; unmatched junction nucleotides: 11. Germline lookup yields CDR1 MNHEY and CDR2 SVGAGI. The CDR3 loop reads CASSHPTGGYAEAFF. The CDR3 bases are TGTGCCAGCAGCCACCCGACAGGGGGTTACGCTGAAGCTTTCTTT.

This clone was detected once. The same CDR3 arises from other DNA sequences in this sample as well. The chain uses TRBV7-3 and TRBJ2-1, with 10 bases that match TRBD2. CDR1 and CDR2 (germline): SGHTA, FQGTGA. V was pared by 3 bases and J by 4 bases, with 3 bases of the junction left unmatched. The CDR3 length is 15 residues. The chain's CDR3 is CASSFSGGPYNEQFF. The CDR3 nucleotides are TGTGCCAGCAGCTTTAGCGGGGGGCCGTACAATGAGCAGTTCTTC.

Points on this clone: Within the sample, other DNA sequences also encode this same CDR3. The chain employs TRBV2 and TRBJ2-7; 8 nucleotides agree with TRBD2. Germline V lookup: CDR1 SNHLY, CDR2 FYNNEI. The CDR3 has 15 residues. With V trimmed by 1 base and J by 0 bases, 2 bases remained unmatched. Written as DNA, the CDR3 is TGTGCCAGCAGTGAAGGACTAGCGAGCTCCTACGAGCAGTACTTC. As protein: CASSEGLASSYEQYF.

The rearrangement joins TRBV7-2 to TRBJ2-7; 10 positions agree with TRBD2. Germline lookup yields CDR1 SGHTA and CDR2 FQGNSA. Trimming at V came to 8 bases and at J to 5 bases, leaving 9 bases not matched to a gene. The CDR3 is made up of 14 amino acids. For the CDR3, the DNA is TGTGCCAGCGGTTTTTCTAGCGGGGGCGACGAGCAGTACTTC. Amino acids: CASGFSSGGDEQYF.

V and J are TRBV7-8 and TRBJ2-7, with unresolved D. V was clipped by 3 bases and J by 1 base, with 7 bases between them. The CDR3 length is 13 residues. Germline V gives CDR1 SGHVS, CDR2 FQNEAQ. CDR3 nucleotide sequence: TGTGCCAGCAGCTTGGATTATTCCTACGAGCAGTACTTC. Its translation is CASSLDYSYEQYF.

The chain couples TRBV2 to TRBJ2-5; 7 bases agree with TRBD1. CDR1 and CDR2 (germline): SNHLY, FYNNEI. This CDR3 has 17 amino acids. Unmatched junction bases numbered 13, after V lost 6 bases and J lost 0 bases. In DNA, the CDR3 is TGTGCCAGCAGCCCCCCCCGAGGACAGGAGTACCAAGAGACCCAGTACTTC. Encoded protein: CASSPPRGQEYQETQYF. Full variable domain (missing parts from reference TRBV2 and TRBJ2-5): EPEVTQTPSHQVTQMGQEVILRCVPISNHLYFYWYRQILGQKVEFLVSFYNNEISEKSEIFDDQFSVERPDGSNFTLKIRSTKLEDSAMYFCASSPPRGQEYQETQYFGPGTRLLVL.

This sequence joins TRBV28 and TRBJ1-5; TRBD1 aligns across 7 bases. J was trimmed by 6 bases and V by 3 bases; bases with no gene match: 5. CDR1 is MDHEN, CDR2 SYDVKM, per germline. CDR3 length: 14 amino acids. Here the CDR3 reads CASSLVQGFQPQHF. The CDR3 region has the DNA TGTGCCAGCAGTTTGGTACAGGGGTTTCAGCCCCAGCATTTT.

This chain links TRBV5-5 with TRBJ2-1, with TRBD2 matching 12 bases. The CDR3 spans 18 residues. In germline, CDR1 is SGHKS, CDR2 YYEKEE (reference sequence). Trimming cost V 1 base and J 4 bases; bases outside gene matches: 9. The CDR3 DNA is TGTGCCAGCAGCTTGCGACTAGCGGGAGTGGCCCCTTACAATGAGCAGTTCTTC. Amino acids: CASSLRLAGVAPYNEQFF.

The table lists this clone with a count of one. The chain carries TRBV4-3 and TRBJ2-1, with a tentative D call TRBD2 (5 bases). Germline lookup yields CDR1 LGHNA and CDR2 YSLEER. Trimming took 0 bases from V and 0 from J, leaving 9 bases between them. The CDR3 has 16 amino acids. The CDR3 DNA sequence: TGCGCCAGCAGCCAAGAGGGCGGGCTCTCCTACAATGAGCAGTTCTTC. Amino acid sequence: CASSQEGGLSYNEQFF.

This chain joins TRBV5-6 and TRBJ1-2; D is ambiguous. CDR1 is SGHDT and CDR2 is YYEEEE in the germline V gene. CDR3 length: 14 amino acids. V gave up 0 bases and J gave up 8 bases, with 14 bases separating them. CDR3 amino acids: CASSLGISLYGYTF. CDR3 sequence (DNA): TGTGCCAGCAGCTTGGGAATAAGTCTCTACGGCTACACCTTC.

The chain carries TRBV7-9 and TRBJ2-1; the D gene is possibly TRBD2 (6 bases). CDR1 and CDR2 from the germline V gene are SEHNR and FQNEAQ (reference sequence). The CDR3 totals 16 residues. Trimming stripped 1 base from V and 7 bases from J, with 17 bases between. The CDR3 DNA sequence: TGTGCCAGCAGCTTAGTGGGTAGCGGCCGTGGGAATGAGCAGTTCTTC. Residues: CASSLVGSGRGNEQFF.

The gene calls are TRBV2 and TRBJ1-2; TRBD1 might be the D (5 bases). The ends were cut back, 7 bases at V and 1 base at J, with 10 bases in the middle. CDR3 length equals 13 residues. The germline gives CDR1 SNHLY, CDR2 FYNNEI. In DNA, the CDR3 is TGTGCCAGCACCGGACACTTTAACTATGGCTACACCTTC. Translating gives CASTGHFNYGYTF.